One sample yielded the 5 T cell receptor beta chains listed below, sequenced in a study of cytomegalovirus exposure and HLA in healthy donors. PCR involved 60 Vbeta and 13 Jbeta primers. Some clones are missing from TCRdb's copy, which holds only in-frame ones; the method was immunoSEQ multiplex PCR. The sample records over 75,000 clones, 78% being singletons. The sequencing sample was made of PBMCs. The receptors were gathered from a woman in her sixties in good health and CMV-seronegative.

Only a few counts were recorded for this clone. Other DNA sequences from this sample encode an identical CDR3 as well. The chain joins TRBV14 to TRBJ1-1; D possibly corresponds to TRBD1 (6 bases). V gave up 3 bases and J gave up 1 base, with 6 bases separating them. The germline gives CDR1 SGHDN, CDR2 FVKESK. This CDR3 region has 13 residues. CDR3 DNA: TGTGCCAGCAGCCAGGGACAGAACACTGAAGCTTTCTTT. Its translation is CASSQGQNTEAFF.

V and J are TRBV27 and TRBJ2-5; D gene unclear. CDR1 and CDR2 from the germline V gene are MNHEY and SMNVEV (reference sequence). The CDR3 is 13 amino acids. Trimming stripped 6 bases from V and 2 bases from J, with 10 bases between. CDR3 residues: CASRSRRQETQYF. DNA of the CDR3: TGTGCCAGCAGATCGCGGCGACAAGAGACCCAGTACTTC.

The genes are TRBV28 and TRBJ2-5, with 7 positions matching TRBD1. J lost 4 bases, V lost 4 bases, and 6 bases had no gene match. Germline V gene sequence: CDR1 MDHEN, CDR2 SYDVKM. The CDR3 is 14 residues long. The CDR3 reads CASSSYRGLETQYF. In DNA, the CDR3 is TGTGCCAGCAGTTCCTACAGGGGATTAGAGACCCAGTACTTC.

The chain joins TRBV11-2 to TRBJ2-3, with a weak D call TRBD1 (7 bases). CDR3 size: 16 residues. The V gene's germline CDR1 is SGHAT and CDR2 FQNNGV. V was shortened by 1 base and J by 2 bases, with 13 bases between the two germline ends. The CDR3 here is CASSLGPGGYTDTQYF. CDR3 nucleotides: TGTGCCAGCAGCTTAGGGCCAGGGGGGTACACAGATACGCAGTATTTT.

This clone was observed once. J is TRBJ1-4 and V is TRBV7-9, with 8 bases fitting TRBD1. With 3 bases clipped from V and 8 bases from J, the junction kept 5 bases outside the gene matches. The CDR3 covers 14 residues. Germline loops: CDR1 SEHNR, CDR2 FQNEAQ (reference sequence). CDR3 sequence reads: CASSLSRGREKLFF. The CDR3 coding sequence is TGTGCCAGCAGCTTGAGCAGGGGGCGAGAAAAACTGTTTTTT.